This T cell receptor beta chain was retrieved from a study of blood T cells in healthy people across ages. Study-wide results and caveats: CMV status of donors was unknown, possibly confounding expanded clonotype changes. Relative to aged donors, long-lived donors carried more naive CD4+ cells and displayed higher diversity.

Primers used in a second PCR of roughly 6 to 12 cycles were a sample-barcoded 5' primer and a J-beta primer mix. Individual samples furnished no less than 3 million CDR3-containing paired-end reads apiece. One entry per CDR3 protein, called by TCRdb with MiXCR from the 5' RACE reads. Of more than 700,000 distinct CDR3 sequences in the sample, 35% to 50% were seen once. J gave up 8 bases and V 3 bases, and 7 bases lay outside the gene matches. CDR3 length equals 14 residues. CDR1 is LGHNA and CDR2 is YNFKEQ in the germline V gene. The table lists this clonotype with a few counts. Its antigen is unknown. Healthy Caucasians from Russia aged about 6 to 95 served as donors.

The sequence derives from a man older than 75 in good health. Sequenced: blood. This chain connects TRBV4-2 to TRBJ2-1; 7 nucleotides align to TRBD1. The CDR3 DNA reads as TGTGCCAGCAGCCACCGACAGGGTAGGGATGAGCAGTTCTTC. Its protein is CASSHRQGRDEQFF.